This T cell receptor (beta chain) emerged from a study of T cell responses to AZD1222 COVID-19 vaccine. Regarding this clone: Its target is unknown. The identical CDR3 is also encoded by other nucleotide sequences in the sample.

Looked up from germline, CDR1 is SGDLS and CDR2 is YYNGEE. The CDR3 is 16 residues long. J was trimmed by 7 bases and V by 0 bases; bases with no gene match: 7. TCRdb keeps only in-frame clones here, not all; method: immunoSEQ multiplex PCR. The sample lists around 100,000 clones, 70% to 90% occurring once. Study-wide results and limits: Clonal diversity was possibly underestimated, and the donors were mostly white British, with more females. Repertoires were sampled only after the peak T cell response. Distributed over spike, vaccine-associated CD4 TCRs predominated at 160-218 and 743-854. Baseline testing showed seropositivity in only six AZD1222 recipients.

The chain is built from TRBV9 and TRBJ1-6; 7 bases agree with TRBD1. This material consisted of peripheral blood, taken 28 days after the second AZD1222 dose. The TCR comes from an adult who received the AZD1222 COVID-19 vaccine. CDR3 residues: CASSVGGGRGNSPLHF. Written as DNA, the CDR3 is TGTGCCAGCAGCGTAGGGGGCGGCAGGGGGAATTCACCCCTCCACTTT. The full variable domain, its missing parts supplied by reference TRBV9 and TRBJ1-6, is DSGVTQTPKHLITATGQRVTLRCSPRSGDLSVYWYQQSLDQGLQFLIQYYNGEERAKGNILERFSAQQFPDLHSELNLSSLELGDSALYFCASSVGGGRGNSPLHFGNGTRLTVT.